This TCR beta chain is from a study of T cells in Graves' hyperthyroidism and ophthalmopathy. Orbital computed tomography and thyroid ultrasound, together with serum TRAb and thyroxine and clinical symptoms, were used for diagnoses. Regions amplified from RNA transcripts were the TCR beta CDR3 regions. When the TCR CDR3 underwent first-round RT-PCR, the HTBI primer set was used. TCRdb re-analysed the multiplex PCR reads in MiXCR, keeping a single row per CDR3 protein. This table has fewer than 400,000 distinct CDR3 sequences, approximately 14% appearing once. Study-level points and caveats: Among thyroid clonotypes expanded above 0.001, most also appeared in blood. In simple terms, a model built on 13 V-J features told ophthalmopathy apart from stable hyperthyroidism.

On this clonotype: Antigen specificity is unknown.

CDR1 and CDR2 from the germline V gene are SGHRS and YFSETQ. This CDR3 region has 14 residues. V lost 2 bases, J lost 10 bases, and 8 bases stayed unmatched. The specimen was blood. This clonotype originated in a woman under 30 with Graves' hyperthyroidism that later progressed to Graves' ophthalmopathy. This sequence joins TRBV5-1 and TRBJ2-1, with 8 bases matching TRBD2. CDR3 DNA: TGCGCCAGCAGCTTCACGGGAGGGCCAGACGAGCAGTTCTTC. Its translation is CASSFTGGPDEQFF. Combining the CDR3 with reference TRBV5-1 and TRBJ2-1 gives the whole variable domain KAGVTQTPRYLIKTRGQQVTLSCSPISGHRSVSWYQQTPGQGLQFLFEYFSETQRNKGNFPGRFSGRQFSNSRSEMNVSTLELGDSALYLCASSFTGGPDEQFFGPGTRLTVL.